This T cell receptor beta chain was sequenced for a study of OX40 agonist ivuxolimab in advanced cancers. CDR1 is LNHNV, CDR2 YYDKDF, per germline (reference sequence). With 1 base removed from V and 3 bases from J, the gap between germline ends came to 12 bases. The CDR3 consists of 15 residues. Data came from immunoSEQ multiplex PCR; TCRdb stores just in-frame clones and leaves some out. The data hold 45,000 to 55,000 clones, with about four fifths observed a single time. This specimen was CD4+ or CD8+ T cells sorted from blood, taken in a trial of the OX40 agonist ivuxolimab. This TCR came from an adult with an advanced solid tumor such as melanoma, head and neck, liver or kidney cancer. The chain couples TRBV15 to TRBJ2-5; TRBD1 is a possible D gene (6 bases). CDR3 nucleotides: TGTGCCACCAGCAGAGGTAAAGGGGGAGAAGAGACCCAGTACTTC. It is translated as CATSRGKGGEETQYF.